The present TCR beta chain was sequenced within a study of Ad26.COV2.S vaccination and SARS-CoV-2 variants. Study information: The authors gave Ad26.COV2.S intramuscularly, either once or twice 56 days apart.

The data were produced by immunoSEQ multiplex PCR, yet TCRdb's version contains in-frame clones alone and is incomplete. The sample has about 440,000 clones; approximately 90% are singletons. The CDR3 sequence is 15 residues long. V was shortened by 3 bases and J by 3 bases, with 9 bases between the two germline ends. The germline V gene has CDR1 SNHLY and CDR2 FYNNEI. Study outcomes and limitations: Possible underestimation of total T cell responses by the TCR breadth and depth analyses was noted.

Comments on this clone: As yet, its antigen is unknown.

Noted treatment: around 19 received Ad26.COV2.S at low or high dose, single or two shots; about 5 received placebo; per-sample allocation not given. Repertoires come from day 63 after the first vaccine or placebo injection. The chain links TRBV2 to TRBJ2-6, with D unresolved. The TCR originated in a person aged 18-65 years who received the Ad26.COV2.S COVID-19 vaccine or a placebo. This specimen was peripheral blood, taken in a trial of Ad26.COV2.S vaccine versus placebo. CDR3 residues: CASSESQGGANVLTF. DNA of the CDR3: TGTGCCAGCAGTGAGTCCCAAGGTGGGGCCAACGTCCTGACTTTC. The variable domain in full, completed from reference TRBV2 and TRBJ2-6, reads EPEVTQTPSHQVTQMGQEVILRCVPISNHLYFYWYRQILGQKVEFLVSFYNNEISEKSEIFDDQFSVERPDGSNFTLKIRSTKLEDSAMYFCASSESQGGANVLTFGAGSRLTVL.